The table lists the clone carrying this T cell receptor (beta chain) with a count of one. The data were obtained in a study of blood T cell repertoires in COVID-19. On the study more broadly: The United States, Italy and Spain supplied acute and convalescent COVID-19 samples. T cells, B-cell-depleted T cells, or PBMCs supplied cDNA or gDNA.

The CDR3 runs to 15 residues. The trim removed 4 bases at V and 9 bases at J, leaving 10 bases unmatched. Germline V CDR1 and CDR2: SGHNT, YYREEE (reference sequence). As handled by the study authors: Quantification of nucleated cells was approximated via reference gene primer amplification. The table came from immunoSEQ multiplex PCR; TCRdb's copy has only in-frame clones and leaves some out. That table is the source of V, J and clone size, and D and trimming were worked out from the DNA. The table records about 440,000 clones, 70% to 90% of them present only once. The receptor's source is a woman aged 50 to 60 with COVID-19, enrolled during active disease. V and J are TRBV5-4 and TRBJ2-1, with 10 bases aligning to TRBD1. The material sequenced was peripheral blood. The CDR3 loop is CASSPIGGTGAEQFF. The CDR3 DNA follows: TGTGCCAGCAGCCCGATAGGGGGGACAGGGGCTGAGCAGTTCTTC.